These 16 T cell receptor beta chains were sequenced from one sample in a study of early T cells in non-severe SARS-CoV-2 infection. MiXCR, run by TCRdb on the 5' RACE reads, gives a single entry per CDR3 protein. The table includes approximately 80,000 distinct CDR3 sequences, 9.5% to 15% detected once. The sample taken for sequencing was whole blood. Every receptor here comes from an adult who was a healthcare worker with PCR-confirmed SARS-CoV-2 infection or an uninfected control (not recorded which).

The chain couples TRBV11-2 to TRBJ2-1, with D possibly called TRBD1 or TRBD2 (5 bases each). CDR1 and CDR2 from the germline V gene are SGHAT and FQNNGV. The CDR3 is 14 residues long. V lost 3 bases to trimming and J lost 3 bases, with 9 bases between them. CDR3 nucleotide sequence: TGTGCCAGCAGCTTCCGGGACCACTACAATGAGCAGTTCTTC. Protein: CASSFRDHYNEQFF.

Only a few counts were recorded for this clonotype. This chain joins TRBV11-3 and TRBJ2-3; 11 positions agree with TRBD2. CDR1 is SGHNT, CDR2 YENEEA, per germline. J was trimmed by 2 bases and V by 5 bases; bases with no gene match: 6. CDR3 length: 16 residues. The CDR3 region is CASSQGTSGFTDTQYF. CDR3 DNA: TGTGCCAGCAGCCAAGGGACTAGCGGATTCACAGATACGCAGTATTTT.

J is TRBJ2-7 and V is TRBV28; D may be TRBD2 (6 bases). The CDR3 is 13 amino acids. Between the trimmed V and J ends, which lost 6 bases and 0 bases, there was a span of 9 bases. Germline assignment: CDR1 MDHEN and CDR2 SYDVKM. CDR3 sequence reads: CASRSGPSYEQYF. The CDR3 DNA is TGTGCCAGCAGGAGCGGGCCCTCCTACGAGCAGTACTTC.

The CDR3 nucleotides read TGCAGTGCTAGGGCCCACTCCCAGAGCTCCTACAATGAGCAGTTCTTC. It codes for CSARAHSQSSYNEQFF. This chain joins TRBV20-1 and TRBJ2-1; D is ambiguous. The length of the CDR3 is 16 residues. CDR1 and CDR2 from the germline V gene are DFQATT and SNEGSKA (reference sequence). The V end was cut by 3 bases, the J end by 0 bases, with 15 bases between.

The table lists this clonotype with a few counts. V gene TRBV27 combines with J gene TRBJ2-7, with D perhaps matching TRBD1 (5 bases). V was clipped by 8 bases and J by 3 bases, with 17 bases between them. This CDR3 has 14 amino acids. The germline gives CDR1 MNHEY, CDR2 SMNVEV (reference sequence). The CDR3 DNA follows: TGTGCCAGCTCAGGGAAGCCCCTAGACTACGAGCAGTACTTC. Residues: CASSGKPLDYEQYF.

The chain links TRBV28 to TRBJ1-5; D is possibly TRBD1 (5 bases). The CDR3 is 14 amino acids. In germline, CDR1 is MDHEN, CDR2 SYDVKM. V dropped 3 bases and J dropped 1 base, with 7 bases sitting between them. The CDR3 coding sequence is TGTGCCAGCAGTTTCGGGGACAGCAATCAGCCCCAGCATTTT. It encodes CASSFGDSNQPQHF.

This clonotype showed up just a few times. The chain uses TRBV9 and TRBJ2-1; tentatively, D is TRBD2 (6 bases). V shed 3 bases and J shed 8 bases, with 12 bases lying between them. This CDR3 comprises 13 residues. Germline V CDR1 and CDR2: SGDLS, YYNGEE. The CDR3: CASSANGGYEQFF. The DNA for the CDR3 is TGTGCCAGCAGCGCCAACGGGGGTTATGAGCAGTTCTTC. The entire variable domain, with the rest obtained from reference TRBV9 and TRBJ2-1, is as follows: DSGVTQTPKHLITATGQRVTLRCSPRSGDLSVYWYQQSLDQGLQFLIQYYNGEERAKGNILERFSAQQFPDLHSELNLSSLELGDSALYFCASSANGGYEQFFGPGTRLTVL.

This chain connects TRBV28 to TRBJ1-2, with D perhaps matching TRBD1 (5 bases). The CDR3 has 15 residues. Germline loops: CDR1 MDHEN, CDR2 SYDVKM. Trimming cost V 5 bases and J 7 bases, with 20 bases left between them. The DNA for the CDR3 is TGTGCCAGCAGTAGATTCGCCCCCACAGGATTTGGCTACACCTTC. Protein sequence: CASSRFAPTGFGYTF.

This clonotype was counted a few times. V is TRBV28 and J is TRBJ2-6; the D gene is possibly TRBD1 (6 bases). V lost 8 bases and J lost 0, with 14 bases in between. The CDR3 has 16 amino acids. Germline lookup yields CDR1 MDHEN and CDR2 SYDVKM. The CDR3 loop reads CASLQGLHSGANVLTF. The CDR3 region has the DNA TGTGCCAGCCTACAGGGCCTCCACTCTGGGGCCAACGTCCTGACTTTC.

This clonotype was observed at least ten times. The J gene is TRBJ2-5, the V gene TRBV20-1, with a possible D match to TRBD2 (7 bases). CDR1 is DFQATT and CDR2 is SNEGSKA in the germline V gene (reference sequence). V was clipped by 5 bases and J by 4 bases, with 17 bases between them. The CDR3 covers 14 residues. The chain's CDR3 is CSAAWGGRGETQYF. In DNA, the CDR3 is TGCAGTGCTGCCTGGGGGGGCAGGGGAGAGACCCAGTACTTC.

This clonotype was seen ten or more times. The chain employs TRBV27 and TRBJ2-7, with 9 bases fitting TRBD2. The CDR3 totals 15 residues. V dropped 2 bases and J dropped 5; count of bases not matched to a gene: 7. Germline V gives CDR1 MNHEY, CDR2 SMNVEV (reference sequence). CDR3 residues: CASSLGASGNHEQYF. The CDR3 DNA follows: TGTGCCAGCAGTTTAGGCGCTAGCGGGAACCACGAGCAGTACTTC.

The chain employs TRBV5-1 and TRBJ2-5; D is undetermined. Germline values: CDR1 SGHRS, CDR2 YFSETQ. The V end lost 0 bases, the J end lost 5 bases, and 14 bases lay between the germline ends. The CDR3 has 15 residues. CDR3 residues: CASSLAWSAEETQYF. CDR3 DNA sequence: TGCGCCAGCAGCTTGGCCTGGTCGGCAGAGGAGACCCAGTACTTC.

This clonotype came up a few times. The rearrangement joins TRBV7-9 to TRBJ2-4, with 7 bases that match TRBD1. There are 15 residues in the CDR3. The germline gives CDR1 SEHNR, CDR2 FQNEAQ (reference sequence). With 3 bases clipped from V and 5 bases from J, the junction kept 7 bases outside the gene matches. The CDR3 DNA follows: TGTGCCAGCAGCTTCGAGGGGGCGAGCGAAAACATTCAGTACTTC. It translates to CASSFEGASENIQYF.

As DNA, the CDR3 is TGTGCCAGCAGCCCCCTAAGCGGACGCTCCCCAAGCACAGATACGCAGTATTTT. Translation gives CASSPLSGRSPSTDTQYF. The chain links TRBV5-5 to TRBJ2-3, with a tentative D call TRBD2 (5 bases). The CDR3 spans 18 residues. The germline V and J ends were trimmed by 4 bases and 0 bases, with 21 bases remaining between them. Germline V gene data show CDR1 as SGHKS and CDR2 as YYEKEE (reference sequence).

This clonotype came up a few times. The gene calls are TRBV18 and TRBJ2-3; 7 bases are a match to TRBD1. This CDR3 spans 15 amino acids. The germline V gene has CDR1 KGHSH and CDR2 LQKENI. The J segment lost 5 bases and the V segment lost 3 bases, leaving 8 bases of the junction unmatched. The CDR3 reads CASSPPGTARDTQYF. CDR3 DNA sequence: TGTGCCAGCTCACCCCCCGGGACAGCCAGAGATACGCAGTATTTT.

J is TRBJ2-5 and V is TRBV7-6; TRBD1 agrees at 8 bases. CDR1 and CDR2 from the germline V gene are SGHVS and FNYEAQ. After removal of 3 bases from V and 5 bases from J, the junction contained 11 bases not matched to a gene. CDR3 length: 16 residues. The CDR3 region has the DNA TGTGCCAGCAGCTTCCAGGGGGCCATAGACTGGGAGACCCAGTACTTC. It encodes CASSFQGAIDWETQYF.